The clone carrying this T cell receptor (beta chain) was detected ten times or more. The V end was cut by 2 bases, the J end by 1 base, with 14 bases between. CDR3 length equals 17 residues. Germline V gene data show CDR1 as SSHAT and CDR2 as FNYEAQ (reference sequence). These data belong to a study of low-dose radiotherapy and immunotherapy resistance in tumors. As for time point: before trial treatment. With TRAV- and TRBV-specific primers, first-strand cDNA was made, covering the alpha and beta chains. For amplifying TCRs, the PCR ran for about 20 cycles with Phusion, which was used together with a constant-region primer and the adapter on the V primers. TCRdb ran MiXCR on the reads and lists one entry per CDR3 protein. The sample has around 99,000 distinct CDR3 sequences, just under 9.5% seen once.

The sequences come from PBMCs, collected before treatment. The chain recombines TRBV7-7 with TRBJ2-2; possibly TRBD2 for D (5 bases). This receptor was taken from a male donor with prostate cancer. The CDR3 DNA reads TGTGCCAGCAGCTTAAGCCAAAGCGGAAGGAACACCGGGGAGCTGTTTTTT. The encoded protein is CASSLSQSGRNTGELFF.